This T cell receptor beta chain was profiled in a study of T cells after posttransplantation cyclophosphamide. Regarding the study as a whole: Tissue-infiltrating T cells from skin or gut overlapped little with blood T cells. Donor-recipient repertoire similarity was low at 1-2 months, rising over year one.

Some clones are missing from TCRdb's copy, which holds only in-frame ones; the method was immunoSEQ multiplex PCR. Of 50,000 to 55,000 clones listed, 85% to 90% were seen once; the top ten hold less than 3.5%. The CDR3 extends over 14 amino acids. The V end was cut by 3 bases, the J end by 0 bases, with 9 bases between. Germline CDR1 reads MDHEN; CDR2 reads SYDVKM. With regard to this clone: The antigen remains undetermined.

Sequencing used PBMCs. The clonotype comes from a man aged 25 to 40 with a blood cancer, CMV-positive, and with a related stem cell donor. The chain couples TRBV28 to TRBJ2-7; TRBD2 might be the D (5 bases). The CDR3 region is CASSLRASSYEQYF. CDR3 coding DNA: TGTGCCAGCAGTTTGAGGGCGAGCTCCTACGAGCAGTACTTC.